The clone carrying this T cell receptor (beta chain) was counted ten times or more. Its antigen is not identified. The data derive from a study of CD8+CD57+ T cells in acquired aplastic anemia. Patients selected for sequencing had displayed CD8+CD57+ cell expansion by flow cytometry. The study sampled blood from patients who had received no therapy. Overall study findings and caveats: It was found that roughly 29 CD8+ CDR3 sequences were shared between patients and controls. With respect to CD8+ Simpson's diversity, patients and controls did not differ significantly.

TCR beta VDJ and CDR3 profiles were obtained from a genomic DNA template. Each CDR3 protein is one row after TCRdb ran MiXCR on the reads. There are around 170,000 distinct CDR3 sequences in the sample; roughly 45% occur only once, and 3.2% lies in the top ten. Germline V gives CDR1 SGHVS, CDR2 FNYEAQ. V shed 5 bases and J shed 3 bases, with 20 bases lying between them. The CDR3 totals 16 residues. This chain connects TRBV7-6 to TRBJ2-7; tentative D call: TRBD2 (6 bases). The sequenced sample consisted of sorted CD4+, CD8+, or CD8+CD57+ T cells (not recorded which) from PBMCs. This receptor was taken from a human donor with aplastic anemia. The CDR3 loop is CASSQRRGPQNYEQYF. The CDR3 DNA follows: TGTGCCAGCAGCCAGAGGCGGGGCCCACAAAACTACGAGCAGTACTTC.